This T cell receptor beta chain was recorded in a study of CXCR3-negative and CXCR3-positive naive CD8 T cells. Study-wide context: Summed over all libraries, TRB reads came to around 140 million, with about 1.5 +/- 0.3 million per library. Notes on the study in general: Naive CXCR3-positive cells had TRB CDR3s more hydrophobic than those of CXCR3-negative naive cells.

Germline values: CDR1 SSHAT, CDR2 FNYEAQ (reference sequence). This CDR3 is built from 16 residues. The TRB cDNA libraries were prepared by 5' RACE with UMI labels. Reanalyzing the 5' RACE reads, TCRdb keeps one entry per CDR3 protein, without DNA. The sample table sets out around 88,000 distinct CDR3 sequences. On this clonotype itself: The antigen is unknown.

The sequencing sample was made of naive CXCR3+ CD8+ T cells from blood. Subset: CD45RO-CCR7+CD27+CD95- naive CD8+ T cells expressing CXCR3 (TNR3+). This chain uses TRBV7-7 with TRBJ2-1; the TRBD2 assignment by TCRdb is unverifiable without DNA. The origin of this receptor is a human donor in good health. Some clones in this sample may be carry-over from other donors' samples. The CDR3 is CASSPSGIESYNEQFF.